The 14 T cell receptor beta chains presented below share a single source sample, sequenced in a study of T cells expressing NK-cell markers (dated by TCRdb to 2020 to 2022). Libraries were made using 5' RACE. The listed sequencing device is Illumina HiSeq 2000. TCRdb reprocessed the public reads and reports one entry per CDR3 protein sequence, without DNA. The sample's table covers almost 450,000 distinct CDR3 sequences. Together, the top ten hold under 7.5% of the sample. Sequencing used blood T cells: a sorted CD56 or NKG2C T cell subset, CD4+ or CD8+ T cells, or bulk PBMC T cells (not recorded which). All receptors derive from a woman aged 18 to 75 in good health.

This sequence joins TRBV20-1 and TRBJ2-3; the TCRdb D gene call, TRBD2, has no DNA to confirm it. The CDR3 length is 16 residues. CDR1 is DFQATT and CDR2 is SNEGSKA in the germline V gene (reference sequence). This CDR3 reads CSASLSSGGPTDTQYF.

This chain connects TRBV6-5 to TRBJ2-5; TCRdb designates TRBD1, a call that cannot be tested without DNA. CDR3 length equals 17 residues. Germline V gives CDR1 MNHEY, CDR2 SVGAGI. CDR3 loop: CASSSSTGGMLGETQYF.

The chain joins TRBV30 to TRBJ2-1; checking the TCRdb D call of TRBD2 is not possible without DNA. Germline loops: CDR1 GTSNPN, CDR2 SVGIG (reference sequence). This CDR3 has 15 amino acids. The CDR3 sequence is CAWSYLAGASNEQFF.

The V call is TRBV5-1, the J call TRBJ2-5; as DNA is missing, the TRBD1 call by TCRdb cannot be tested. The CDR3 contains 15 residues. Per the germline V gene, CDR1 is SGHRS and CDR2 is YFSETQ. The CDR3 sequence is CASSLVGDRTKTQYF.

CDR3 sequence: CASSQDLDRYGANEQFF. This chain connects TRBV14 to TRBJ2-1; TCRdb proposes TRBD1, but this gene call is untestable without DNA. This CDR3 is built from 17 residues. In germline, CDR1 is SGHDN, CDR2 FVKESK.

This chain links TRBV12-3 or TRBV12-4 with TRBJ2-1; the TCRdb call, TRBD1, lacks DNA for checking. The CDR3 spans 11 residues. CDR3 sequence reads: CASSFGDQRFF.

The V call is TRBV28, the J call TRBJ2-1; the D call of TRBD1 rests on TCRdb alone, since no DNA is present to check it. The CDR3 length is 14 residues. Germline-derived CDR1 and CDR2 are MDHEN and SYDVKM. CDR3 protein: CASRDWDRKNEQFF.

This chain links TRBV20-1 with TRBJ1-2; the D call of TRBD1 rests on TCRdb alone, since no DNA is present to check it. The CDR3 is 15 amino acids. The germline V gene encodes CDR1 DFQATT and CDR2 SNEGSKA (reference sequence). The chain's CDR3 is CSAPLDRVPDYGYTF.

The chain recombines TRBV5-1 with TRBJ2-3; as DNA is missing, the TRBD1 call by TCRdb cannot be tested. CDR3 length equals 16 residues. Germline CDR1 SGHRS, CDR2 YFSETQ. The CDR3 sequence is CASSLAGKGLTDTQYF.

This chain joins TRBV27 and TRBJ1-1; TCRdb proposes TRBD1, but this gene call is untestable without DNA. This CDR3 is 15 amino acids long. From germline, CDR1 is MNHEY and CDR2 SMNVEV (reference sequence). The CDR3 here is CASPYGGGWGTEAFF.

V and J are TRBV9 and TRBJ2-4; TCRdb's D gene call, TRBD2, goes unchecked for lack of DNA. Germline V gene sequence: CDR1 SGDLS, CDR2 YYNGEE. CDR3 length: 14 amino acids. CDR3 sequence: CASSSQSGANIQYF.

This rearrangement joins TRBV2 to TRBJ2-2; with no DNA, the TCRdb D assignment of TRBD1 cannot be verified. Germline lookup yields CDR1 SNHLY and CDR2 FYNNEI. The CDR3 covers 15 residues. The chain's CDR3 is CASSPLERRGRELFF.

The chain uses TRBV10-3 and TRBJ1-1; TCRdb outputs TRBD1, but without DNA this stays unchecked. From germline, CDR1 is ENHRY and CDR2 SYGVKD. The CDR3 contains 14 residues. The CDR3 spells CAISVGEGATEAFF.

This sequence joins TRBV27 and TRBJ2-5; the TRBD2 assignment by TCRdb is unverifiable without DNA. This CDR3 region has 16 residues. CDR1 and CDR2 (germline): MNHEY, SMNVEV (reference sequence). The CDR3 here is CASRQRSLAAQETQYF.